These 18 T cell receptor beta chains originate from one sample sequenced in a study of OX40 agonist ivuxolimab in advanced cancers. Produced via immunoSEQ multiplex PCR; TCRdb's table is partial and in-frame only. The sample includes tens of thousands of clones, roughly 90% of them seen just once. The sample in question was CD4+ or CD8+ T cells sorted from blood, obtained in a trial of the OX40 agonist ivuxolimab. Source of these receptors: an adult with an advanced solid tumor such as melanoma, head and neck, liver or kidney cancer.

V and J are TRBV19 and TRBJ1-5, with 7 bases that match TRBD1. The germline gives CDR1 LNHDA, CDR2 SQIVND (reference sequence). The CDR3 totals 14 residues. Trimming took 5 bases from V and 6 from J; bases not matched to a gene: 7. The CDR3: CASSSRQGRQPQHF. The DNA for the CDR3 is TGTGCCAGTAGTTCCCGACAGGGACGTCAGCCCCAGCATTTT.

This clone was seen once. The chain combines TRBV5-1 with TRBJ2-2; D possibly corresponds to TRBD1 (6 bases). V shed 5 bases and J shed 5 bases, with 19 bases lying between them. This CDR3 has 16 residues. Germline V gene data show CDR1 as SGHRS and CDR2 as YFSETQ. The chain's CDR3 is CASRLLPGQRTGELFF. The CDR3 nucleotides read TGCGCCAGCAGGCTTCTCCCGGGACAAAGAACCGGGGAGCTGTTTTTT.

This clone occurred once. V is TRBV6-4 and J is TRBJ1-6; D gene ambiguous. The V gene lost 6 bases and the J gene lost 6 bases, with 12 bases spanning the gap. Germline CDR1 and CDR2: MRHNA and SNTAGT. This CDR3 contains 14 residues. In DNA, the CDR3 is TGTGCCAGCAGCGAGGCTTTTCCTAATTCACCCCTCCACTTT. It specifies CASSEAFPNSPLHF.

The chain joins TRBV29-1 to TRBJ2-7; possible D gene TRBD2, 5 bases. Germline values: CDR1 SQVTM, CDR2 ANQGSEA. Trimming cost V 5 bases and J 4 bases, with 9 bases left between them. The length of the CDR3 is 11 residues. CDR3 amino acids: CSVRTAYEQYF. Written as DNA, the CDR3 is TGCAGCGTTAGGACTGCGTACGAGCAGTACTTC.

The V gene is TRBV6-4, the J gene TRBJ2-1, with 12 nucleotides matching TRBD2. There are 15 residues in the CDR3. Germline CDR1 MRHNA, CDR2 SNTAGT. Losses at the gene ends were 5 bases for V and 6 bases for J; bases not matched to a gene: 5. CDR3 DNA sequence: TGTGCCAGCAGTCTATCGACTAGCGGGAGCAATGAGCAGTTCTTC. Its translation is CASSLSTSGSNEQFF.

The chain combines TRBV9 with TRBJ2-3, with TRBD1 matching 7 bases. J gave up 2 bases and V 0 bases, and 3 bases lay outside the gene matches. CDR1 SGDLS and CDR2 YYNGEE come from the germline V gene. This CDR3 is 15 amino acids long. The CDR3 is CASSVEGAFTDTQYF. In DNA, the CDR3 is TGTGCCAGCAGCGTAGAGGGGGCCTTCACAGATACGCAGTATTTT.

The chain employs TRBV7-9 and TRBJ2-7; 10 bases fit TRBD1. The V gene's germline CDR1 is SEHNR and CDR2 FQNEAQ (reference sequence). Trimming removed 2 bases from V and 5 bases from J; junction bases left unmatched: 12. The CDR3 is 17 amino acids. CDR3 sequence: CASSLILAGQGRNEQYF. The CDR3 nucleotides read TGTGCCAGCAGCTTAATCCTGGCGGGACAGGGGAGGAACGAGCAGTACTTC.

DNA for the CDR3: TGTGCCAGCAGTTTATACAGGGGAGTCGGGGAGCTGTTTTTT. This sequence encodes CASSLYRGVGELFF. The rearrangement links TRBV28 to TRBJ2-2; TRBD1 agrees at 7 bases. The CDR3 loop spans 14 amino acids. Germline lookup yields CDR1 MDHEN and CDR2 SYDVKM. V gave up 1 base and J gave up 7 bases; unmatched junction bases: 3.

This chain links TRBV7-6 with TRBJ1-5; 10 bases fit TRBD1. The CDR3 sequence is 16 residues long. V gave up 0 bases and J gave up 4 bases; unmatched junction bases: 3. Germline V lookup: CDR1 SGHVS, CDR2 FNYEAQ. CDR3 sequence reads: CASSLAPGQGNQPQHF. Here the CDR3 DNA reads TGTGCCAGCAGCTTAGCACCGGGACAGGGGAATCAGCCCCAGCATTTT.

This chain uses TRBV28 with TRBJ2-5, with 12 bases that match TRBD2. This CDR3 is built from 17 residues. CDR1 and CDR2 from the germline V gene are MDHEN and SYDVKM. V shed 5 bases, J shed 0 bases, and the junction held 7 bases outside the gene matches. This chain's CDR3 is CASSQMLAGGDQETQYF. In DNA, the CDR3 is TGTGCCAGCAGTCAAATGCTAGCGGGAGGGGACCAAGAGACCCAGTACTTC.

The chain has TRBV28 and TRBJ1-5; D gene uncertain. V was clipped by 7 bases and J by 6 bases, with 19 bases between them. The CDR3 sequence is 15 residues long. Germline CDR1 is MDHEN and CDR2 is SYDVKM. CDR3 loop: CASKIFGSSGQPQHF. As DNA, the CDR3 is TGTGCCAGCAAAATTTTCGGATCGTCGGGTCAGCCCCAGCATTTT.

This CDR3 is CASSLAQGYTGELFF. The DNA of the CDR3 is TGCGCCAGCAGCCTAGCTCAGGGTTACACCGGGGAGCTGTTTTTT. The chain uses TRBV4-1 and TRBJ2-2; D possibly corresponds to TRBD1 (5 bases). V lost 4 bases and J lost 3, with 12 bases in between. This CDR3 contains 15 residues. CDR1 and CDR2 from the germline V gene are MGHRA and YSYEKL.

The V and J genes are TRBV7-6 and TRBJ1-3; the D gene is possibly TRBD1 (6 bases). The CDR3 length is 16 residues. Trimming shortened V by 5 bases and J by 4 bases, and 18 bases separated the two germline ends. Germline lookup yields CDR1 SGHVS and CDR2 FNYEAQ. The CDR3 DNA follows: TGTGCCAGCAGCCCGTCCGGGGGCGGAGCGGGAAACACCATATATTTT. Residues: CASSPSGGGAGNTIYF. Based on the CDR3 plus reference TRBV7-6 and TRBJ1-3, the full variable domain is GAGVSQSPRYKVTKRGQDVALRCDPISGHVSLYWYRQALGQGPEFLTYFNYEAQQDKSGLPNDRFSAERPEGSISTLTIQRTEQRDSAMYRCASSPSGGGAGNTIYFGEGSWLTVV.

The chain has TRBV7-2 and TRBJ2-3; 10 nucleotides align to TRBD2. Germline assignment: CDR1 SGHTA and CDR2 FQGNSA. V was pared by 5 bases and J by 1 base, with 9 bases of the junction left unmatched. This CDR3 spans 17 amino acids. Written as DNA, the CDR3 is TGTGCCAGCAGCCCCAACCCGGGACTAGCGCGCACAGATACGCAGTATTTT. Translating gives CASSPNPGLARTDTQYF.

The chain is built from TRBV4-2 and TRBJ2-1; 11 bases are shared with TRBD2. Germline CDR1 reads LGHNA; CDR2 reads YNFKEQ. The CDR3 runs to 17 residues. Germline trimming cut 3 bases from V and 4 bases from J; bases unmatched to any gene: 8. CDR3 sequence (DNA): TGTGCCAGCAGCCACGGACCGGGACTAGCGGCATACAATGAGCAGTTCTTC. As protein: CASSHGPGLAAYNEQFF.

This chain connects TRBV6-5 to TRBJ2-1; 11 positions match TRBD2. This CDR3 has 13 amino acids. Trimming removed 11 bases from V and 3 bases from J; junction bases left unmatched: 3. CDR1 and CDR2 (germline): MNHEY, SVGAGI. CDR3 protein: CASGTSGYNEQFF. The CDR3 bases are TGTGCCTCCGGGACTAGCGGCTACAATGAGCAGTTCTTC.

V and J are TRBV5-1 and TRBJ2-7; TRBD1 might be the D (6 bases). Germline V gene lookup returns CDR1 SGHRS and CDR2 YFSETQ. The CDR3 is 16 amino acids. V dropped 4 bases and J dropped 1 base, with 18 bases sitting between them. CDR3 DNA: TGCGCCAGCAGCCAAGAAACAGGGACCTCGTCCTACGAGCAGTACTTC. It specifies CASSQETGTSSYEQYF.

This clone was counted a single time. Other DNA sequences in this sample translate to the same CDR3. The CDR3 sequence: CASSLERSNYGYTF. The CDR3 DNA reads as TGTGCCAGCAGCTTAGAGAGGTCTAACTATGGCTACACCTTC. This chain joins TRBV11-2 and TRBJ1-2; D uncertain. Looked up from germline, CDR1 is SGHAT and CDR2 is FQNNGV. CDR3 size: 14 residues. Trimming took off 0 bases at V and 0 bases at J, with 5 bases between the two ends.